The text below deals with one T cell receptor beta chain. The antigen remains undetermined. This could be a read error, since a much larger clone is one nucleotide away. The data were obtained in a study of CD8 T cells in ankylosing spondylitis. Points from the study as a whole: A TCR beta motif of several highly homologous variants seemed to mark ankylosing spondylitis blood.

The CDR3 sequence is 15 residues long. Germline V gene data show CDR1 as SGHRS and CDR2 as YFSETQ. Each CDR3 protein is one row after TCRdb ran MiXCR on the 5' RACE reads. The sample carries about 510,000 distinct CDR3 sequences, approximately 5% recorded once. Specimen: blood, either unsorted or a sorted T cell fraction (not recorded which). J is TRBJ2-2 and V is TRBV5-1; perhaps TRBD2 as D (6 bases). This receptor was obtained from a male donor with ankylosing spondylitis. For the CDR3, the DNA is TGCGCCAGCAGACTGATCGGGCGGGGCCCCGGGGAGCTGCTTTTT. Translated: CASRLIGRGPGELLF.